Listed below are T cell receptor beta chains from one sample, sequenced in a study of blood T cells in healthy people across ages. TCRdb re-called the 5' RACE reads with MiXCR, one entry per CDR3 protein. The sample holds fewer than 950,000 distinct CDR3 sequences, about 37% seen once. Sequencing used blood. The receptors shown here come from a man in his late teens or twenties in good health. Both conserved end residues are part of each CDR3. The D gene is left open where the match is weak. Rows may omit the clone size; those that give it use once, few, many or a size class.

TRBV12-3/TRBV12-4	-	TRBJ2-2	-	CASSLSSLESGELFF	TGTGCCAGCAGTTTAAGCTCTCTTGAATCCGGGGAGCTGTTTTTT
TRBV9	-	TRBJ2-1	few	CASSTPGDMGDDEQFF	TGTGCCAGCAGCACCCCCGGGGACATGGGAGACGATGAGCAGTTCTTC
TRBV6-5	-	TRBJ2-7	-	CASSYSKTRGNEQYF	TGTGCCAGCAGTTACTCGAAGACTCGGGGGAATGAGCAGTACTTC
TRBV7-2	-	TRBJ1-3	-	CASSLISPGASSGNTIYF	TGTGCCAGCAGCTTAATCTCCCCAGGGGCCTCCTCTGGAAACACCATATATTTT
TRBV14	TRBD1	TRBJ1-5	-	CASSAGQFGQPQHF	TGTGCCAGCAGCGCGGGACAGTTCGGTCAGCCCCAGCATTTT
TRBV2	TRBD1	TRBJ2-1	few	CASRSRDRGFGDEQFF	TGTGCCAGCAGGTCCCGGGACAGGGGGTTTGGTGATGAGCAGTTCTTC
TRBV11-1	-	TRBJ2-1	-	CASSPGYWAWNEQFF	TGTGCCAGCAGCCCAGGGTATTGGGCGTGGAATGAGCAGTTCTTC
TRBV6-2/TRBV6-3	-	TRBJ2-1	once	CASSLEVGRVYNEQFF	TGTGCCAGCAGTCTCGAGGTCGGACGGGTTTACAATGAGCAGTTCTTC
TRBV12-3/TRBV12-4	TRBD1	TRBJ2-3	many	CASSRQGVDRDTQYF	TGTGCCAGCAGTCGACAGGGTGTGGACCGGGATACGCAGTATTTT
TRBV10-3	TRBD1	TRBJ2-7	many	CATTGQGYEQYF	TGTGCCACCACGGGACAGGGCTACGAGCAGTACTTC
TRBV20-1	-	TRBJ2-1	few	CSAGYRAQEQFF	TGCAGTGCTGGCTACAGGGCTCAGGAGCAGTTCTTC
TRBV6-2/TRBV6-3	-	TRBJ2-3	-	CASKPGVTDTQYF	TGTGCCAGCAAGCCAGGTGTCACAGATACGCAGTATTTT
TRBV5-1	-	TRBJ2-1	-	CASSFRQEYNEQFF	TGCGCCAGCAGCTTCAGACAGGAGTACAATGAGCAGTTCTTC
TRBV12-5	-	TRBJ2-3	-	CASAQGPQGTDTQYF	TGTGCTAGTGCCCAGGGACCCCAGGGCACAGATACGCAGTATTTT
TRBV7-3	-	TRBJ2-5	-	CASSLNGGETQYF	TGTGCCAGCAGCCTGAACGGGGGAGAGACCCAGTACTTC
TRBV7-2	-	TRBJ1-1	-	CASSPGRPMNTEAFF	TGTGCCAGCAGCCCGGGACGCCCAATGAACACTGAAGCTTTCTTT
TRBV10-3	TRBD1	TRBJ1-1	-	CAIRGTGGTEAFF	TGTGCCATCAGGGGGACAGGGGGCACTGAAGCTTTCTTT
TRBV12-3/TRBV12-4	-	TRBJ2-7	many	CASTYLNEQYF	TGTGCCAGCACCTATTTAAACGAGCAGTACTTC
TRBV3-1	-	TRBJ2-5	few	CASSPIWRGGQETQYF	TGTGCCAGCAGCCCGATCTGGCGGGGTGGCCAAGAGACCCAGTACTTC
TRBV6-1	-	TRBJ2-3	-	CASSRTQGVKGTDTQYF	TGTGCCAGCAGCCGTACACAGGGTGTTAAGGGTACAGATACGCAGTATTTT
TRBV14	TRBD2	TRBJ2-7	-	CASSQGPGTTYEQYF	TGTGCCAGCAGCCAAGGGCCAGGGACTACCTACGAGCAGTACTTC
TRBV25-1	TRBD2	TRBJ2-1	few	CASIGTSGGDNNEQFF	TGTGCCAGCATTGGGACTAGCGGGGGGGATAACAATGAGCAGTTCTTC
TRBV9	-	TRBJ1-2	few	CASSPGEGVYYGYTF	TGTGCCAGCAGCCCCGGGGAGGGGGTGTACTATGGCTACACCTTC
TRBV13	-	TRBJ2-3	-	CASSIDATDTQYF	TGTGCCAGCAGCATTGACGCCACAGATACGCAGTATTTT
TRBV7-2	-	TRBJ2-5	many	CASSLGSGPYQETQYF	TGTGCCAGCAGCTTAGGGTCAGGGCCTTACCAAGAGACCCAGTACTTC
TRBV20-1	TRBD2	TRBJ2-5	-	CSARSRGIQETQYF	TGCAGTGCTAGGTCGCGGGGGATACAAGAGACCCAGTACTTC
TRBV20-1	TRBD2	TRBJ2-2	-	CSASWTSGENTGELFF	TGCAGTGCTTCATGGACTAGCGGGGAGAACACCGGGGAGCTGTTTTTT
TRBV4-3	-	TRBJ2-6	few	CASSRAQRIPTGANVLTF	TGCGCCAGCAGCCGGGCCCAGAGGATCCCAACTGGGGCCAACGTCCTGACTTTC
TRBV19	TRBD1	TRBJ2-1	-	CASSMGQGWNEQFF	TGTGCCAGTAGTATGGGACAGGGTTGGAATGAGCAGTTCTTC
TRBV5-1	TRBD1	TRBJ2-1	many	CASSLGGTGSYNEQFF	TGCGCCAGCAGCTTGGGGGGGACAGGATCCTACAATGAGCAGTTCTTC
TRBV4-1	TRBD1	TRBJ1-2	-	CASSQPTGVYGYTF	TGCGCCAGCAGCCAACCCACAGGGGTCTATGGCTACACCTTC
TRBV20-1	TRBD2	TRBJ2-1	many	CSAGRRGSSYNEQFF	TGCAGTGCGGGGCGGCGGGGGAGCTCCTACAATGAGCAGTTCTTC
TRBV15	-	TRBJ1-1	-	CATSRELIGEAFF	TGTGCCACCAGCAGAGAGTTGATCGGTGAAGCTTTCTTT
TRBV4-1	-	TRBJ2-1	few	CASSPLGGANNEQFF	TGCGCCAGCAGCCCCCTAGGGGGGGCCAACAATGAGCAGTTCTTC
TRBV29-1	-	TRBJ1-1	-	CSVEEGGNTEAFF	TGCAGCGTTGAAGAGGGCGGGAACACTGAAGCTTTCTTT
TRBV5-1	-	TRBJ2-7	-	CASSLRDRRGALYEQYF	TGCGCCAGCAGCTTACGGGACAGGCGGGGGGCCCTTTACGAGCAGTACTTC
TRBV7-9	-	TRBJ2-7	-	CASSSWYEQYF	TGTGCCAGCAGCTCGTGGTACGAGCAGTACTTC
TRBV12-3/TRBV12-4	-	TRBJ2-3	-	CASRQGGWADTQYF	TGTGCCAGCAGACAGGGAGGCTGGGCAGATACGCAGTATTTT
TRBV4-2	-	TRBJ2-3	-	CASSQDGANTRTDTQYF	TGTGCCAGCAGCCAAGATGGGGCCAACACCCGCACAGATACGCAGTATTTT
TRBV20-1	-	TRBJ2-1	-	CSARDKGSYNEQFF	TGCAGTGCTAGGGACAAGGGCTCCTACAATGAGCAGTTCTTC
TRBV4-2	-	TRBJ1-2	-	CASSLGQRGNYGYTF	TGTGCCAGCAGCCTCGGACAGAGAGGGAATTATGGCTACACCTTC
TRBV7-2	TRBD1	TRBJ2-4	-	CASSLQGADKNIQYF	TGTGCCAGCAGCTTACAGGGGGCGGACAAAAACATTCAGTACTTC
TRBV4-3	-	TRBJ1-2	few	CASSQDHSTHYGYTF	TGCGCCAGCAGCCAAGATCACAGCACTCACTATGGCTACACCTTC
TRBV27	-	TRBJ1-2	-	CASSLSRTDGYTF	TGTGCCAGCAGTTTGTCCCGGACAGACGGCTACACCTTC